A selection of T cell receptor beta chains follows, all from one sample in a study of blood T cell repertoires in COVID-19. The table came from immunoSEQ multiplex PCR; TCRdb's copy has only in-frame clones and leaves some out. The top ten clones hold over 6% of a sample with approximately 260,000 clones, roughly 87% of them seen once. Source material: PBMCs or T cells enriched from blood (not recorded which). All receptors derive from a woman aged 30 to 39 with acute COVID-19. The CDR3 runs from the conserved cysteine through the conserved F or W. D genes are given only for firm matches. The size of a clone is reported for some rows only, either as once, few or many, or as a class for expanded clones.

v_gene	abundance	d_gene	j_gene	CDR3nt	CDR3aa
TRBV6-5	.	.	TRBJ2-2	TGTGCCAGCGTAGTGGGAGCCGCGAACACCGGGGAGCTGTTTTTT	CASVVGAANTGELFF
TRBV2	.	TRBD1	TRBJ1-3	TGTGCCAGCAGACATGACAGGGTCTTAACTGGAAACACCATATATTTT	CASRHDRVLTGNTIYF
TRBV2	once	.	TRBJ1-2	TGTGCCAGCAGTGAATGGGGCAGGTCTAACTATGGCTACACCTTC	CASSEWGRSNYGYTF
TRBV19	.	.	TRBJ2-1	TGTGCCAGTAGTATAGTTCAGGGGAGGGGTGAGCAGTTCTTC	CASSIVQGRGEQFF
TRBV27	once	.	TRBJ2-1	TGTGCCAGCAGAGATGACAGGTTCTACAATGAGCAGTTCTTC	CASRDDRFYNEQFF
TRBV7-9	.	TRBD1	TRBJ2-7	TGTGCCAGCAGCTTAGCGCCAGGGGGCCGGTACGAGCAGTACTTC	CASSLAPGGRYEQYF
TRBV18	.	.	TRBJ1-5	TGTGCCAGCTCAAGAGACAGTAGCAATCAGCCCCAGCATTTT	CASSRDSSNQPQHF
TRBV25-1	few	.	TRBJ2-2	TGTGCCAGCAGTGATGGTGCCCTGAGCACCGGGGAGCTGTTTTTT	CASSDGALSTGELFF
TRBV6-5	.	TRBD2	TRBJ2-7	TGTGCCAGCAGTTACGCGGGGGGCTACGAGCAGTACTTC	CASSYAGGYEQYF
TRBV12-5	.	.	TRBJ1-2	TGTGCTAGTGGTTTGAGACAGGCTCATGGCTACACCTTC	CASGLRQAHGYTF
TRBV10-3	.	.	TRBJ2-3	TGTGCCATCAGTGAGACTGCGGATCGCACAGATACGCAGTATTTT	CAISETADRTDTQYF
TRBV9	.	TRBD2	TRBJ2-1	TGTGCCAGCAGCGTAGCTGGAGCGGGGGTCTACAATGAGCAGTTCTTC	CASSVAGAGVYNEQFF
TRBV20-1	.	.	TRBJ2-7	TGCAGTGCGACGACCGGGTACGAGCAGTACTTC	CSATTGYEQYF
TRBV2	.	TRBD2	TRBJ2-7	TGTGCCAGCAGTATACCCGGGACTAGAGGCGAGCAGTACTTC	CASSIPGTRGEQYF
TRBV5-1	.	TRBD1	TRBJ1-2	TGCGCCAGCAGCCCCTCCGGGACAGCTACCTATGGCTACACCTTC	CASSPSGTATYGYTF
TRBV29-1	once	.	TRBJ2-3	TGCAGCGTTATGGGACACGATTTGGCAGATACGCAGTATTTT	CSVMGHDLADTQYF
TRBV5-8	.	.	TRBJ2-3	TGTGCCAGCAGCTTGGGGCAGGCGAAGGATACGCAGTATTTT	CASSLGQAKDTQYF
TRBV19	.	.	TRBJ1-2	TGTGCCAGTAGTATTGCGGTGCAGGGCGACTATGGCTACACCTTC	CASSIAVQGDYGYTF
TRBV6-5	.	.	TRBJ1-4	TGTGCCAGCAGTTCCATCGGGACACTTAATGAAAAACTGTTTTTT	CASSSIGTLNEKLFF
TRBV23-1	.	TRBD1	TRBJ2-7	TGCGCCAGCAGTCAATTGGCGGACAGGACCATCTCCTACGAGCAGTACTTC	CASSQLADRTISYEQYF
TRBV12-3/TRBV12-4	.	.	TRBJ2-7	TGTGCCAGCAGTTCTGAGGTGATGTACGAGCAGTACTTC	CASSSEVMYEQYF
TRBV10-1	.	TRBD2	TRBJ2-7	TGCGCCAGCAGTGAAGGGACTAGCGGCGCCTACGAGCAGTACTTC	CASSEGTSGAYEQYF
TRBV14	few	.	TRBJ1-1	TGTGCCAGCAGCCCTCAGGGCACTGAAGCTTTCTTT	CASSPQGTEAFF
TRBV6-4	.	TRBD2	TRBJ2-3	TGTGCCAGCAGTGACTTAGCGGGAGGCACAGATACGCAGTATTTT	CASSDLAGGTDTQYF
TRBV7-8	.	TRBD2	TRBJ2-7	TGTGCCAGCAGGGGACTAGCGGGAGGGCCGAACGAGCAGTACTTC	CASRGLAGGPNEQYF
TRBV11-2	once	TRBD1	TRBJ2-5	TGTGCCAGCAGCTTGGGACAGGGGAGGGAGACCCAGTACTTC	CASSLGQGRETQYF
TRBV28	.	.	TRBJ2-5	TGTGCCAGCAGTTTGGGCGGGAGAAGGGGGGAGACCCAGTACTTC	CASSLGGRRGETQYF
TRBV6-5	.	.	TRBJ1-1	TGTGCCAGCAGCCATCAGCTGACTTCGAACACTGAAGCTTTCTTT	CASSHQLTSNTEAFF
TRBV6-5	.	TRBD2	TRBJ2-5	TGTGCCAGCAGCCCCCGACCGGGACTACAAGAGACCCAGTACTTC	CASSPRPGLQETQYF
TRBV27	.	.	TRBJ2-7	TGTGCCAGCAGTTGGCGGATTAGCTCCTACGAGCAGTACTTC	CASSWRISSYEQYF
TRBV27	.	.	TRBJ1-2	TGTGCCAGCAGCCCTGACAGAATCTATGGCTACACCTTC	CASSPDRIYGYTF
TRBV7-9	few	TRBD2	TRBJ2-1	TGTGCCAGCAGCTTAAGGATAGCGGGGTACAATGAGCAGTTCTTC	CASSLRIAGYNEQFF
TRBV7-2	.	.	TRBJ2-1	TGTGCCAGCAGCCTAAGCGGAGCCCTGGGAAATGAGCAGTTCTTC	CASSLSGALGNEQFF
TRBV19	.	.	TRBJ2-2	TGTGCCAGTGTCGGGGGACCACCGAACACCGGGGAGCTGTTTTTT	CASVGGPPNTGELFF
TRBV7-2	.	.	TRBJ2-5	TGTGCCAGCAGCTTACCCCTCTCGGTAGTTCCGAATGAGACCCAGTACTTC	CASSLPLSVVPNETQYF
TRBV4-3	.	TRBD2	TRBJ2-7	TGCGCCAGCAGCCAAGATAGCGGGGGAGCCTACGAGCAGTACTTC	CASSQDSGGAYEQYF
TRBV21-1	.	.	TRBJ2-7	TGTGCCAGCAGCGCAACACTAAGGCGGAAAGGAAGTTTTTACGAGCAGTACTTC	CASSATLRRKGSFYEQYF
TRBV10-2	.	.	TRBJ2-3	TGCGCCAGCAGTGAGGGCACAGGGTCTGACACAGATACGCAGTATTTT	CASSEGTGSDTDTQYF
TRBV5-4	.	.	TRBJ2-3	TGTGCCAGCAGCGCAGATCCCACAGATACGCAGTATTTT	CASSADPTDTQYF
TRBV18	.	.	TRBJ1-1	TGTGCCAGCTCACTCAAGGGGTGGAACACTGAAGCTTTCTTT	CASSLKGWNTEAFF
TRBV2	.	.	TRBJ2-2	TGTGCCAGCAGACTTACTAGCACCGGGGAGCTGTTTTTT	CASRLTSTGELFF
TRBV6-5	many	.	TRBJ2-5	TGTGCCAGCAGTTACTCAGGGGGACAGACCCAGTACTTC	CASSYSGGQTQYF
TRBV4-3	.	TRBD2	TRBJ2-2	TGCGCCAGCAGCCGAGGACTAGCGGGAGGGCCGAACACCGGGGAGCTGTTTTTT	CASSRGLAGGPNTGELFF
TRBV18	once	.	TRBJ2-3	TGTGCCAGCTCACCAGGGGGCAGCGCAGATACGCAGTATTTT	CASSPGGSADTQYF
TRBV7-8	few	TRBD1	TRBJ1-3	TGTGCCAGCCTCCCGAATACAGGGGGAGCTGGAAACACCATATATTTT	CASLPNTGGAGNTIYF
TRBV20-1	.	.	TRBJ1-5	TGCAGTGCTAGTTTGGGAGCAGGGGTTAATCAGCCCCAGCATTTT	CSASLGAGVNQPQHF